What follows are 30 T cell receptor beta chains derived from one specimen sequenced in a study of blood T cell repertoires in COVID-19. TCRdb's copy holds only in-frame clones and misses some; the assay was immunoSEQ multiplex PCR. Among about 170,000 clones listed, roughly 84% were seen once. Material for sequencing was peripheral blood. The receptors were gathered from a man in his 70s with active or convalescent COVID-19.

This chain joins TRBV5-4 and TRBJ2-2; the match to TRBD1 covers 7 bases. In germline, CDR1 is SGHNT, CDR2 YYREEE (reference sequence). This CDR3 is 15 amino acids long. Germline trimming cut 4 bases from V and 2 bases from J; bases unmatched to any gene: 5. The CDR3, as DNA: TGTGCCAGCAGCCCCGGGACAGCAAACACCGGGGAGCTGTTTTTT. Translation gives CASSPGTANTGELFF. The whole variable domain, remainder taken from reference TRBV5-4 and TRBJ2-2, is ETGVTQSPTHLIKTRGQQVTLRCSSQSGHNTVSWYQQALGQGPQFIFQYYREEENGRGNFPPRFSGLQFPNYSSELNVNALELDDSALYLCASSPGTANTGELFFGEGSRLTVL.

This clone occurred once. The chain has TRBV6-2 or TRBV6-3 and TRBJ1-1; TRBD1 might be the D (5 bases). CDR3 length: 13 amino acids. Germline V gene sequence: CDR1 MNHEY, CDR2 SVGEGT. V shed 4 bases and J shed 11 bases, with 17 bases lying between them. The CDR3 DNA reads TGTGCCAGCAGTTCCCCGGGACTCCGGGCTGCTTTCTTT. It is translated as CASSSPGLRAAFF.

V is TRBV6-1 and J is TRBJ2-5; D remains ambiguous. V lost 2 bases and J lost 4, with 11 bases in between. Germline CDR1 and CDR2: MNHNS and SASEGT. The CDR3 has 14 amino acids. CDR3 sequence: CASSERGIVETQYF. The CDR3 DNA sequence: TGTGCCAGCAGTGAAAGAGGCATTGTAGAGACCCAGTACTTC.

This chain joins TRBV3-1 (or the pseudogene TRBV3-2) and TRBJ1-3, with a possible D match to TRBD1 (5 bases). CDR3 size: 14 residues. V lost 4 bases, J lost 1 base, and 8 bases lay in between. Germline V gene data show CDR1 as LGHDT and CDR2 as YNNKEL (reference sequence). In nucleotides, the CDR3 is TGTGCCAGCAGCCGGGGGGGGTCTGGAAACACCATATATTTT. Translated: CASSRGGSGNTIYF.

V is TRBV5-1 and J is TRBJ2-2; 10 bases match TRBD2. Trimming cost V 4 bases and J 0 bases; bases outside gene matches: 21. The CDR3 contains 22 residues. Germline CDR1 SGHRS, CDR2 YFSETQ. In DNA, the CDR3 is TGCGCCAGCAGCCCCCGGTCAAGGCAGGCTAGCGGGGGTGGCGCGAACACCGGGGAGCTGTTTTTT. Translation gives CASSPRSRQASGGGANTGELFF.

The CDR3 sequence: CASSPQVGQGRNSPLHF. In DNA, the CDR3 is TGTGCCAGCAGCCCGCAGGTGGGACAGGGGAGAAATTCACCCCTCCACTTT. The chain has TRBV7-6 and TRBJ1-6, with 10 positions matching TRBD1. Germline CDR1 and CDR2: SGHVS and FNYEAQ. V trimming: 5 bases; J trimming: 7 bases; junction bases outside the gene matches: 11. CDR3 length: 17 amino acids. Variable domain in full (rest from reference TRBV7-6 and TRBJ1-6): GAGVSQSPRYKVTKRGQDVALRCDPISGHVSLYWYRQALGQGPEFLTYFNYEAQQDKSGLPNDRFSAERPEGSISTLTIQRTEQRDSAMYRCASSPQVGQGRNSPLHFGNGTRLTVT.

This clone was detected once. CDR3: CASSPGGLVSVGNEQFF. The DNA for the CDR3 is TGCGCCAGCAGCCCGGGGGGACTAGTCTCGGTTGGCAATGAGCAGTTCTTC. V is TRBV5-1 and J is TRBJ2-1; 8 bases agree with TRBD2. The J segment lost 6 bases and the V segment lost 4 bases, leaving 15 bases of the junction unmatched. Germline lookup yields CDR1 SGHRS and CDR2 YFSETQ. The CDR3 length is 17 residues.

This sequence joins TRBV6-2 or TRBV6-3 and TRBJ2-2; weak D call: TRBD1 (6 bases). V was cut by 2 bases and J by 4 bases, with 14 bases left in between. There are 16 residues in the CDR3. The germline V gene encodes CDR1 MNHEY and CDR2 SVGEGT. The CDR3 sequence: CASSYRRQGPTGELFF. CDR3 nucleotide sequence: TGTGCCAGCAGTTACCGGAGGCAGGGGCCCACCGGGGAGCTGTTTTTT.

The gene calls are TRBV5-1 and TRBJ2-2; D is possibly TRBD1 (6 bases). The V end lost 0 bases, the J end lost 5 bases, and 11 bases lay between the germline ends. The germline gives CDR1 SGHRS, CDR2 YFSETQ. This CDR3 has 15 residues. The CDR3, as DNA: TGCGCCAGCAGCTTGGTAACAGGGCGAACCGGGGAGCTGTTTTTT. Its protein product is CASSLVTGRTGELFF.

This chain uses TRBV28 with TRBJ1-5, with TRBD1 identical over 10 bases. CDR1 is MDHEN and CDR2 is SYDVKM in the germline V gene. Losses at the gene ends were 6 bases for V and 0 bases for J; bases not matched to a gene: 11. The CDR3 contains 18 residues. The CDR3 loop is CASRSPGQGFYSNQPQHF. The CDR3 DNA is TGTGCCAGCAGATCTCCGGGACAGGGGTTTTATAGCAATCAGCCCCAGCATTTT.

The V gene is TRBV7-2, the J gene TRBJ1-2, with 9 nucleotides matching TRBD1. Germline CDR1 is SGHTA and CDR2 is FQGNSA. The ends lost 2 bases at V and 4 bases at J; junction bases unmatched: 11. The CDR3 length is 17 residues. CDR3 protein: CASSLRAPGQGRYGYTF. The CDR3 nucleotides are TGTGCCAGCAGCTTAAGAGCCCCGGGACAGGGTCGCTATGGCTACACCTTC.

This clone was seen at least ten times. V gene TRBV11-2 combines with J gene TRBJ1-5; TRBD1 agrees at 7 bases. The CDR3 runs to 15 residues. The J segment lost 7 bases and the V segment lost 5 bases, leaving 11 bases of the junction unmatched. CDR1 and CDR2 (germline): SGHAT, FQNNGV. DNA for the CDR3: TGTGCCAGCAGCCGCCAGGCAGGGGGTAGGCAGCCCCAGCATTTT. Translating it yields CASSRQAGGRQPQHF.

This clone has a single count. V usage is TRBV15 and J usage is TRBJ1-1, with D maybe TRBD1 (5 bases). The length of the CDR3 is 14 residues. CDR1 LNHNV and CDR2 YYDKDF come from the germline V gene (reference sequence). Trimming left V 0 bases short and J 3 bases short, with 8 bases between. For the CDR3, the DNA is TGTGCCACCAGCAGAGATACAGGACACACTGAAGCTTTCTTT. Amino acids: CATSRDTGHTEAFF.

This chain connects TRBV10-1 to TRBJ2-7; 10 bases line up with TRBD2. Germline-derived CDR1 and CDR2 are WNHNN and SYGVQD (reference sequence). With V trimmed by 4 bases and J by 6 bases, 12 bases remained unmatched. This CDR3 is built from 16 residues. The CDR3 DNA sequence: TGCGCCAGCAGTGGAGAGACTAGCGGGCCCCAAGGCGAGCAGTACTTC. Residues: CASSGETSGPQGEQYF.

The chain links TRBV24-1 to TRBJ2-2; 12 bases match TRBD1. The germline V gene has CDR1 KGHDR and CDR2 SFDVKD. The J segment lost 5 bases and the V segment lost 3 bases, leaving 3 bases of the junction unmatched. CDR3 length equals 16 residues. CDR3 in amino acids: CATSDGDRGLTGELFF. The CDR3 nucleotides read TGTGCCACCAGTGATGGGGACAGGGGGCTAACCGGGGAGCTGTTTTTT.

The rearrangement links TRBV29-1 to TRBJ2-7; D might be TRBD2 (5 bases). CDR3 length: 13 amino acids. Trimming cost V 4 bases and J 6 bases, with 16 bases left between them. CDR1 and CDR2 from the germline V gene are SQVTM and ANQGSEA. The CDR3 DNA is TGCAGCGTTGTGTCCGGGAAGAGTGGCGAGCAGTACTTC. It translates to CSVVSGKSGEQYF.

This CDR3 is CASSPRVKETQYF. CDR3 DNA: TGTGCCAGCAGTCCCAGGGTGAAAGAGACCCAGTACTTC. The chain carries TRBV7-8 and TRBJ2-5, with a weak D call TRBD1 (5 bases). CDR1 and CDR2 (germline): SGHVS, FQNEAQ. V lost 6 bases and J lost 3, with 11 bases in between. There are 13 residues in the CDR3.

CDR3 in amino acids: CASSFRGRQEKLFF. CDR3 bases: TGTGCCAGCAGCTTCAGGGGGCGTCAGGAAAAACTGTTTTTT. V is TRBV7-2 and J is TRBJ1-4; 8 nucleotides line up with TRBD1. Germline V gene lookup returns CDR1 SGHTA and CDR2 FQGNSA. CDR3 length equals 14 residues. V was pared by 3 bases and J by 8 bases, with 5 bases of the junction left unmatched.

In its sample, this clone was seen once. The V gene is TRBV27, the J gene TRBJ1-2; 9 bases line up with TRBD1. Germline assignment: CDR1 MNHEY and CDR2 SMNVEV (reference sequence). Trimming removed 6 bases from V and 8 bases from J; junction bases left unmatched: 10. This CDR3 has 14 residues. The CDR3 loop reads CASRRLGQGSGYTF. The CDR3 DNA reads as TGTGCCAGCAGGCGACTGGGACAGGGTAGCGGCTACACCTTC.

The chain links TRBV2 to TRBJ1-1; TRBD1 might be the D (6 bases). V was trimmed by 7 bases and J by 3 bases, leaving 15 bases between them. There are 14 residues in the CDR3. Germline lookup yields CDR1 SNHLY and CDR2 FYNNEI. CDR3 residues: CASKVQGSHTEAFF. CDR3 DNA: TGTGCCAGCAAGGTCCAGGGGTCCCACACTGAAGCTTTCTTT.

The genes are TRBV7-2 and TRBJ1-5; unclear D gene. CDR1 is SGHTA, CDR2 FQGNSA, per germline. V dropped 8 bases and J dropped 4 bases, with 12 bases sitting between them. CDR3 length: 13 residues. The CDR3 reads CASGRLMNQPQHF. For the CDR3, the DNA is TGTGCCAGCGGAAGACTTATGAATCAGCCCCAGCATTTT. The complete variable domain, with remaining parts taken from reference TRBV7-2 and TRBJ1-5, reads GAGVSQSPSNKVTEKGKDVELRCDPISGHTALYWYRQSLGQGLEFLIYFQGNSAPDKSGLPSDRFSAERTGGSVSTLTIQRTQQEDSAVYLCASGRLMNQPQHFGDGTRLSIL.

This clone was detected only a few times. The DNA of the CDR3 is TGCGCCAGCAGCTTGAGGGACAGGGAAACTGAAGCTTTCTTT. Its translation: CASSLRDRETEAFF. The chain couples TRBV5-1 to TRBJ1-1, with 9 bases matching TRBD1. Losses at the gene ends were 1 base for V and 5 bases for J; bases not matched to a gene: 3. The CDR3 extends over 14 amino acids. The V gene's germline CDR1 is SGHRS and CDR2 YFSETQ.

The chain is built from TRBV7-9 and TRBJ2-1, with 8 bases identical to TRBD1. This CDR3 has 15 residues. J gave up 1 base and V 6 bases, and 5 bases lay outside the gene matches. Germline CDR1 is SEHNR and CDR2 is FQNEAQ (reference sequence). Here the CDR3 reads CASRPDRASYNEQFF. CDR3 bases: TGTGCCAGCAGACCGGACAGGGCTTCCTACAATGAGCAGTTCTTC.

The chain links TRBV5-1 to TRBJ1-5; no definite D call. This CDR3 has 14 residues. Germline V CDR1 and CDR2: SGHRS, YFSETQ. V shed 5 bases and J shed 7 bases, with 16 bases lying between them. The chain's CDR3 is CASSEGNFDQPQHF. The CDR3 coding sequence is TGCGCCAGCAGTGAGGGAAATTTTGACCAGCCCCAGCATTTT.

The chain recombines TRBV27 with TRBJ2-7, with 8 bases aligning to TRBD1. Looked up from germline, CDR1 is MNHEY and CDR2 is SMNVEV (reference sequence). There are 14 residues in the CDR3. Trimming at V came to 1 base and at J to 7 bases, leaving 6 bases not matched to a gene. CDR3 bases: TGTGCCAGCAGTTTATGGCCCAGGGGGCGTGAGCAGTACTTC. Protein sequence: CASSLWPRGREQYF.

The rearrangement joins TRBV24-1 to TRBJ2-2; 8 nucleotides line up with TRBD1. Trimming took 5 bases from V and 2 from J; bases not matched to a gene: 9. CDR3 size: 17 residues. Per germline, CDR1 KGHDR and CDR2 SFDVKD. In DNA form, the CDR3 reads TGTGCCACCAGTGGGGGAACAGGGGGTGGAAACACCGGGGAGCTGTTTTTT. It yields the protein CATSGGTGGGNTGELFF.

The chain recombines TRBV7-8 with TRBJ2-3, with 12 bases lining up with TRBD2. Germline CDR1 and CDR2: SGHVS and FQNEAQ. The V gene end was trimmed by 3 bases and the J gene end by 5 bases; junction bases not matched to a gene: 9. CDR3 length: 17 residues. This CDR3 is CASSFGLLAGGVDTQYF. CDR3 in DNA: TGTGCCAGCAGCTTCGGACTACTAGCGGGGGGCGTAGATACGCAGTATTTT.

The rearrangement uses TRBV5-1 and TRBJ2-5, with 11 bases lining up with TRBD2. The CDR3 spans 16 residues. Looked up from germline, CDR1 is SGHRS and CDR2 is YFSETQ. With 0 bases clipped from V and 5 bases from J, the junction kept 6 bases outside the gene matches. CDR3 sequence reads: CASSLGPSGGKETQYF. The DNA for the CDR3 is TGCGCCAGCAGCTTGGGGCCTAGCGGGGGGAAGGAGACCCAGTACTTC.

This clone was observed a handful of times. The CDR3 loop reads CASRLETGKNTEAFF. Here the CDR3 DNA reads TGTGCCAGCAGACTAGAGACAGGGAAAAACACTGAAGCTTTCTTT. The rearrangement joins TRBV6-5 to TRBJ1-1; 7 nucleotides match TRBD1. CDR1 MNHEY and CDR2 SVGAGI come from the germline V gene. CDR3 length equals 15 residues. The V gene end was trimmed by 6 bases and the J gene end by 2 bases; junction bases not matched to a gene: 9.

The rearrangement joins TRBV7-9 to TRBJ2-3; D gene uncertain. Trimming pared 5 bases from V and 2 bases from J, leaving 11 bases between. CDR3 size: 14 residues. In germline, CDR1 is SEHNR, CDR2 FQNEAQ (reference sequence). This chain's CDR3 is CASSPAPVTDTQYF. In DNA, the CDR3 is TGTGCCAGCAGCCCCGCACCAGTCACAGATACGCAGTATTTT.